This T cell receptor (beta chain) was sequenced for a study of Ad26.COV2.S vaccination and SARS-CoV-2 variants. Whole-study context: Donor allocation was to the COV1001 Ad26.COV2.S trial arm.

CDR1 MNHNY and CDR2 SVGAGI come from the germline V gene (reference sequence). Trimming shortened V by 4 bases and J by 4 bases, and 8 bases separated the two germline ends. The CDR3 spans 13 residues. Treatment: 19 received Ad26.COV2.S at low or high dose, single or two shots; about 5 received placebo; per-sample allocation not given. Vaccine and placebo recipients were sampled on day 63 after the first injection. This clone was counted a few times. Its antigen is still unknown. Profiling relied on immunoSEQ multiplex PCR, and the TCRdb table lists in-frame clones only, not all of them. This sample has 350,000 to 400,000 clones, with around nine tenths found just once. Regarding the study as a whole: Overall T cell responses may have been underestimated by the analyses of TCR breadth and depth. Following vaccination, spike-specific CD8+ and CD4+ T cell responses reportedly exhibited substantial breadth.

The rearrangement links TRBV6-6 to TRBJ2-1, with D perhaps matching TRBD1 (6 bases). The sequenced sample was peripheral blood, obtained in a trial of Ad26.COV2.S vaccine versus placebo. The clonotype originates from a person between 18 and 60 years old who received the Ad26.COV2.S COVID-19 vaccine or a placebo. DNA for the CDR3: TGTGCCAGCAGTTTTGGACAGTACAATGAGCAGTTCTTC. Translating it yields CASSFGQYNEQFF.